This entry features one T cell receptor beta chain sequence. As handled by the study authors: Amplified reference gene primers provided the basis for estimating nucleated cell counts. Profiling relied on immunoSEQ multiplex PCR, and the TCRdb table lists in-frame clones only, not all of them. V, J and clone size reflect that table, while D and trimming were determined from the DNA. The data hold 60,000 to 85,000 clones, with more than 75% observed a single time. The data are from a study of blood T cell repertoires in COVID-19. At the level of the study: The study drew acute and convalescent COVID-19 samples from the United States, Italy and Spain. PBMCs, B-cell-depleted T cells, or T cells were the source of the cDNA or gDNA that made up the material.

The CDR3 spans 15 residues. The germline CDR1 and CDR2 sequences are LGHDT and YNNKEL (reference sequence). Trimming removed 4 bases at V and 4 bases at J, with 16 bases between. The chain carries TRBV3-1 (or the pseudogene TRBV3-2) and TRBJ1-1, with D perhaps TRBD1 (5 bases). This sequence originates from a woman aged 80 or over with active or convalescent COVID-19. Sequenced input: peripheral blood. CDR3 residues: CASSPSAGLGTEAFF. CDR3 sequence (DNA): TGTGCCAGCAGCCCCTCTGCGGGGCTGGGCACTGAAGCTTTCTTT.